This TCR beta chain appears in the sequencing data of a study of breast tumors, draining lymph nodes, adjacent tissues. Study outcomes and limitations: Data only fit, rather than demonstrated, lymph node origin of most tumor T cells. Data fit most tumor T cells coming from lymph node, expanding in tumor. Tumor repertoires ranked between lymph nodes and nontumor tissue in diversity, with V and J gene preferences.

TCRdb passed the multiplex PCR reads through MiXCR, listing each CDR3 protein once. The sample yields tens of thousands of distinct CDR3 sequences, roughly 60% seen once. V was pared by 3 bases and J by 4 bases, with 3 bases of the junction left unmatched. Germline assignment: CDR1 KGHDR and CDR2 SFDVKD. This CDR3 region has 14 residues. Of note for this clonotype: Its antigen is not known.

The sample was tumor-adjacent breast tissue. The J gene is TRBJ1-2, the V gene TRBV24-1; 8 nucleotides agree with TRBD1. The sequence was collected from a female donor with breast cancer. Some clones in this sample may be carry-over from other donors' samples. In DNA, the CDR3 is TGTGCCACCAGTGATCGGACAGGGCTCTATGGCTACACCTTC. It encodes CATSDRTGLYGYTF.